This entry describes one TCR beta chain. Only in-frame clones appear in the TCRdb table, and some are missing; sequencing was by immunoSEQ multiplex PCR. The sample lists 90,000 to 100,000 clones, roughly 83% seen once, with 15% to 20% in the top ten. This record belongs to a study of blood T cell repertoires in COVID-19. The CDR3 is 16 residues long. Looked up from germline, CDR1 is MNHNY and CDR2 is SVGAGI (reference sequence). Unmatched junction bases numbered 3, after V lost 2 bases and J lost 0 bases. This rearrangement joins TRBV6-6 to TRBJ1-1; the match to TRBD1 covers 10 bases. Input material: peripheral blood. The sequence was collected from a woman aged 55-69 years with acute or convalescent COVID-19. CDR3 coding DNA: TGTGCCAGCAGTTACGGGACAGGGGCGCTGAACACTGAAGCTTTCTTT. Translating it yields CASSYGTGALNTEAFF.